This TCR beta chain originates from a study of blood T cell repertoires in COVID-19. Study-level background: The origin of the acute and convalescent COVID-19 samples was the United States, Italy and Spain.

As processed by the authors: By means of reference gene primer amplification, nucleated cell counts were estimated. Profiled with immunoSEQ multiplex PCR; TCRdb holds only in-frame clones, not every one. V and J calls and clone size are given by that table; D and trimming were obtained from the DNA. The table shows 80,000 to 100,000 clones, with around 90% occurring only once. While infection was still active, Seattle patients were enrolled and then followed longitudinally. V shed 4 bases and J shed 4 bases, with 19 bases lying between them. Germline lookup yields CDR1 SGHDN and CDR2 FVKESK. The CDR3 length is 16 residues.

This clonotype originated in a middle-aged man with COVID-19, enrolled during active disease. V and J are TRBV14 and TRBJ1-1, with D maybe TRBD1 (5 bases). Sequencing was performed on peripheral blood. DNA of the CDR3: TGTGCCAGCAGCCCCAGGCTCCGGACATGGCCCACTGAAGCTTTCTTT. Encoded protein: CASSPRLRTWPTEAFF.